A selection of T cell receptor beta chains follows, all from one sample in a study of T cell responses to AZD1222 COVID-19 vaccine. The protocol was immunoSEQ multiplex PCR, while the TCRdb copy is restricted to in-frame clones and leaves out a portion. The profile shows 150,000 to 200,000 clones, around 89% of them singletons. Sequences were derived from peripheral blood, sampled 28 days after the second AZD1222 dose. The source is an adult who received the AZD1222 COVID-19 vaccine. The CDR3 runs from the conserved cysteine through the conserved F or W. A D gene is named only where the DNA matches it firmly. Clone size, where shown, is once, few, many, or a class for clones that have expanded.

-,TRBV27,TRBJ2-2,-,TGTGCCAGCTCCGGGGGCCCCGCTCGGAACACCGGGGAGCTGTTTTTT,CASSGGPARNTGELFF
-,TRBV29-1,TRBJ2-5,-,TGCAGCGTTGAATCGAAGTACCAAGAGACCCAGTACTTC,CSVESKYQETQYF
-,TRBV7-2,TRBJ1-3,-,TGTGCCAGCAGCTTAGTTCCGGGGGTAAGCTCTGGAAACACCATATATTTT,CASSLVPGVSSGNTIYF
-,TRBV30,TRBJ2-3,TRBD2,TGTGCCTGGAGTGTAAGGTATCTAGCGGGCGGCAAGTCAGATACGCAGTATTTT,CAWSVRYLAGGKSDTQYF
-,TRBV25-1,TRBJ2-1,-,TGTGCCAGCAGCCCCGATACTGGTCGTCCTCCGAAGGAGCAGTTCTTC,CASSPDTGRPPKEQFF
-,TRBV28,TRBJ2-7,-,TGTGCCAGCAGTGGGGGTGGGAGCTCCTACGAGCAGTACTTC,CASSGGGSSYEQYF
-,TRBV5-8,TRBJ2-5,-,TGTGCCAGCAGCTTGGCCGGGCGTCCCCCGGAGACCCAGTACTTC,CASSLAGRPPETQYF
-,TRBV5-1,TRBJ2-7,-,TGCGCCAGCAGCCCGGGGAGCTCCTACGAGCAGTACTTC,CASSPGSSYEQYF
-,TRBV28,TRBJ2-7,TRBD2,TGTGCCAGCAGTTGGGCCCCCCGGGGGGGAGAGCAGTACTTC,CASSWAPRGGEQYF
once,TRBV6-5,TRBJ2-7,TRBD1,TGTGCCAGCAGAACGGGACAGGCGAATAGCCACGAGCAGTACTTC,CASRTGQANSHEQYF
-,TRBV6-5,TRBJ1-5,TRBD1,TGTGCCAGCAGTCCCACGGGACAGGGTGGGCCCCAGCATTTT,CASSPTGQGGPQHF